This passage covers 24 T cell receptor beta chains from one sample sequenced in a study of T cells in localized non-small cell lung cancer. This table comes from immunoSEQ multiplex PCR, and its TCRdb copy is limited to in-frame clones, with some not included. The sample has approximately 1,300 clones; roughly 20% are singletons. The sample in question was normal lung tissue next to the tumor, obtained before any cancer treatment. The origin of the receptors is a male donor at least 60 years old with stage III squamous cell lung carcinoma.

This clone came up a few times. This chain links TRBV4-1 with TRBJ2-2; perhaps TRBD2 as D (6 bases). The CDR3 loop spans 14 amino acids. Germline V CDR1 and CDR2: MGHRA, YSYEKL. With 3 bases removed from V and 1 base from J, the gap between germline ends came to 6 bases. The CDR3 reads CASSQGLNTGELFF. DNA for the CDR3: TGCGCCAGCAGCCAGGGACTGAACACCGGGGAGCTGTTTTTT.

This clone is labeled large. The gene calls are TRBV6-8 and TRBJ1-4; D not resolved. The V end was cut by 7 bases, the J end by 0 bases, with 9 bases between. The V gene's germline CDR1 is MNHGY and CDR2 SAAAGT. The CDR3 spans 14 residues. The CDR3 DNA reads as TGTGCCAGCACCCGGGATGCAACTAATGAAAAACTGTTTTTT. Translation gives CASTRDATNEKLFF.

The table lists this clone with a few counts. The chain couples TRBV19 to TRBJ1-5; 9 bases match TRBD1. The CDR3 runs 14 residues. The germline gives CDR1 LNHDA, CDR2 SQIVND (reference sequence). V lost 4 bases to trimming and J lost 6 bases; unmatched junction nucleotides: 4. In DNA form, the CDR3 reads TGTGCCAGTAGTACCACAGGGGGCGGTCAGCCCCAGCATTTT. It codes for CASSTTGGGQPQHF.

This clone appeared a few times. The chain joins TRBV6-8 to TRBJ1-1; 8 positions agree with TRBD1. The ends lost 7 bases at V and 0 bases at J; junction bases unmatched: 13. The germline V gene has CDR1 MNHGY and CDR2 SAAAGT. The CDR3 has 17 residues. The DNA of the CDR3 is TGTGCCAGCATCACCGGGACAGGAGTACTTTTGAACACTGAAGCTTTCTTT. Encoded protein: CASITGTGVLLNTEAFF.

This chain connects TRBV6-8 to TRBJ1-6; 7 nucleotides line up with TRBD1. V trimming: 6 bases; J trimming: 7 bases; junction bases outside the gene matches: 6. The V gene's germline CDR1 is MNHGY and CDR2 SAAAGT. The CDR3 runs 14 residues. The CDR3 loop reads CASRSGGQNSPLHF. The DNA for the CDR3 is TGTGCCAGCAGATCCGGGGGACAGAATTCACCCCTCCACTTT.

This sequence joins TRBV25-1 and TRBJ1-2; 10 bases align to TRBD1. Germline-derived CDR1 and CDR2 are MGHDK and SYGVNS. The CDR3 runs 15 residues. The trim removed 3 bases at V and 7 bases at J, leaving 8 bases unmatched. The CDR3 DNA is TGTGCCAGCAGTGACCCAGGACAGGGGGTTTTTGGCTACACCTTC. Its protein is CASSDPGQGVFGYTF.

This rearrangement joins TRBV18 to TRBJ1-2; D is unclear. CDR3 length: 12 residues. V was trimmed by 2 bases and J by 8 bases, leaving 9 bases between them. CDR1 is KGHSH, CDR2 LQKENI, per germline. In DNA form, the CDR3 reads TGTGCCAGCTCACCAGGAGAAGGGGGCTACACCTTC. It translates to CASSPGEGGYTF.

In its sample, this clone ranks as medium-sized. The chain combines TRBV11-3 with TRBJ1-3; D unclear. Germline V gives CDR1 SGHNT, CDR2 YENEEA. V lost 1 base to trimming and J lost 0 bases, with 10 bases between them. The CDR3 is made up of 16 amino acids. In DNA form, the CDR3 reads TGTGCCAGCAGCTTAGGGGCAGGCCCCTCTGGAAACACCATATATTTT. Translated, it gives CASSLGAGPSGNTIYF.

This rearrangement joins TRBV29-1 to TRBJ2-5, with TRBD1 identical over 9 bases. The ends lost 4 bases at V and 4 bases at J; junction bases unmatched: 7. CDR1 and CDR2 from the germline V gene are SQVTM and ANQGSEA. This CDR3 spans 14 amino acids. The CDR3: CSVGGGQGLETQYF. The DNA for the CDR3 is TGCAGCGTTGGAGGCGGACAGGGGTTAGAGACCCAGTACTTC. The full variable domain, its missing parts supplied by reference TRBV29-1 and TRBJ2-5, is SAVISQKPSRDICQRGTSLTIQCQVDSQVTMMFWYRQQPGQSLTLIATANQGSEATYESGFVIDKFPISRPNLTFSTLTVSNMSPEDSSIYLCSVGGGQGLETQYFGPGTRLLVL.

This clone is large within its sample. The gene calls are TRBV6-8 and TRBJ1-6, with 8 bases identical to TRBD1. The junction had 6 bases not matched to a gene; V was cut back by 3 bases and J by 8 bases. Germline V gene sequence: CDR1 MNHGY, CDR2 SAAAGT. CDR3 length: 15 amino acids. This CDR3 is CASSYTTGADSPLHF. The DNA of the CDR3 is TGTGCCAGCAGTTATACGACAGGGGCTGATTCACCCCTCCACTTT.

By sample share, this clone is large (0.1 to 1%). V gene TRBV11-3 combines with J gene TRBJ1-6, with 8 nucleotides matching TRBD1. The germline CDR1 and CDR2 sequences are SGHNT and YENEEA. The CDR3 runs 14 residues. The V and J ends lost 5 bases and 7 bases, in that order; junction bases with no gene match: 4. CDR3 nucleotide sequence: TGTGCCAGCAGCCGGACAGGGATAAATTCACCCCTCCACTTT. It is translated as CASSRTGINSPLHF.

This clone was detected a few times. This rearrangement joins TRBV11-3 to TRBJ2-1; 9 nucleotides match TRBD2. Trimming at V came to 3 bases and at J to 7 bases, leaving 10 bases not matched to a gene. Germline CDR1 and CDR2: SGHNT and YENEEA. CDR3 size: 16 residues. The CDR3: CASSLTSGSSGNEQFF. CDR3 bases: TGTGCCAGCAGCTTGACTAGCGGTTCCTCTGGGAATGAGCAGTTCTTC.

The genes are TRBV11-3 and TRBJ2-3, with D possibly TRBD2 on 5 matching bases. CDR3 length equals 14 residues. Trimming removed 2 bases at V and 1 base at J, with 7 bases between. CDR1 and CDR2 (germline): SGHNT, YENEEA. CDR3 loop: CASSLTGGTDTQYF. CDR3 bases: TGTGCCAGCAGCTTAACCGGGGGCACAGATACGCAGTATTTT.

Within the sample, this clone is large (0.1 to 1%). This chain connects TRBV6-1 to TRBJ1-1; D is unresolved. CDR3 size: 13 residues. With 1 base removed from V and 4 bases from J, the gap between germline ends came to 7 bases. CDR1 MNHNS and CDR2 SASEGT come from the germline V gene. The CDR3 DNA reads TGTGCCAGCAGTGAAGAACTAGGCACTGAAGCTTTCTTT. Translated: CASSEELGTEAFF.

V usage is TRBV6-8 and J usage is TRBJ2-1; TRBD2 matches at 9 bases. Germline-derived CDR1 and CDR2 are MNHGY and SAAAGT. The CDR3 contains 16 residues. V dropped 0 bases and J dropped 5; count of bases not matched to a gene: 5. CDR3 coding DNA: TGTGCCAGCAGTTACTCTGGGTCTAGCGGGGACAATGAGCAGTTCTTC. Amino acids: CASSYSGSSGDNEQFF.

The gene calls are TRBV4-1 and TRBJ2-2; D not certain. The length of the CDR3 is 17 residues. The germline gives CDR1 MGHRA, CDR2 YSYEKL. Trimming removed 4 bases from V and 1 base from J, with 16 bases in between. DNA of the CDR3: TGCGCCAGCAGCCGTCGTTCCAGTCCCATGAACACCGGGGAGCTGTTTTTT. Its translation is CASSRRSSPMNTGELFF.

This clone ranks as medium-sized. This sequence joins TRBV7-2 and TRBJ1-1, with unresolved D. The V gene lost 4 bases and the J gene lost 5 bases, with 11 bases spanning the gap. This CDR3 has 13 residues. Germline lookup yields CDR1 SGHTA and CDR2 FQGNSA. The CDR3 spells CASSSGYGTEAFF. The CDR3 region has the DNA TGTGCCAGCAGCTCGGGTTATGGGACTGAAGCTTTCTTT.

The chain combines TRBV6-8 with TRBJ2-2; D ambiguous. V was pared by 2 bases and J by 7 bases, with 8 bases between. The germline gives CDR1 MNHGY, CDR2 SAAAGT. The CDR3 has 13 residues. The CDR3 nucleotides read TGTGCCAGCAGTTACAGGGTCGGCGGGGAGCTGTTTTTT. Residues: CASSYRVGGELFF.

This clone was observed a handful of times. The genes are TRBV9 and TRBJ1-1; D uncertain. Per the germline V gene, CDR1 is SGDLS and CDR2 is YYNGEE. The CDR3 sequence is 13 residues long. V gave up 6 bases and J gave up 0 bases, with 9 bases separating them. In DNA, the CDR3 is TGTGCCAGCACTATGAATTTGAACACTGAAGCTTTCTTT. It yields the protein CASTMNLNTEAFF. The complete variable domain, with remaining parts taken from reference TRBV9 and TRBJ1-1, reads DSGVTQTPKHLITATGQRVTLRCSPRSGDLSVYWYQQSLDQGLQFLIQYYNGEERAKGNILERFSAQQFPDLHSELNLSSLELGDSALYFCASTMNLNTEAFFGQGTRLTVV.

This CDR3 reads CASSRLAGASYNEQFF. The CDR3 DNA sequence: TGTGCCAGCTCACGTCTAGCGGGGGCGTCATACAATGAGCAGTTCTTC. This chain connects TRBV18 to TRBJ2-1; 10 positions agree with TRBD2. Losses at the gene ends were 4 bases for V and 4 bases for J; bases not matched to a gene: 7. In germline, CDR1 is KGHSH, CDR2 LQKENI. CDR3 length: 16 residues.

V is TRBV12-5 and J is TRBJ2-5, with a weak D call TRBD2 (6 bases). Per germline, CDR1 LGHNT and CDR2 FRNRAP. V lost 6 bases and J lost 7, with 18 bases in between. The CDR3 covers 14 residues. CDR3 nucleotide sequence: TGTGCTAGTGGCCTTGGGGGGAGCGGGCGGACCCAGTACTTC. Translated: CASGLGGSGRTQYF.

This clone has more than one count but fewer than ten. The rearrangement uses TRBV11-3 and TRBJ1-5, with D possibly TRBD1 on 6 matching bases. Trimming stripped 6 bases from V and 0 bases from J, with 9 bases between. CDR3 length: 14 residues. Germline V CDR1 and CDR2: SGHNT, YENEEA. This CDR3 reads CASSPDSSNQPQHF. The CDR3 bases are TGTGCCAGCAGTCCGGACAGTAGCAATCAGCCCCAGCATTTT.

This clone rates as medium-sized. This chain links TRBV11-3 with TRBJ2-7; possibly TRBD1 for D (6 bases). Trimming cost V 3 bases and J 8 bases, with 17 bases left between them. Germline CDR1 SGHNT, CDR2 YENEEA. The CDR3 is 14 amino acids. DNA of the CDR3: TGTGCCAGCAGCTTGGGGGCCCTCCCCAGTAAGCAGTACGTC. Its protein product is CASSLGALPSKQYV.

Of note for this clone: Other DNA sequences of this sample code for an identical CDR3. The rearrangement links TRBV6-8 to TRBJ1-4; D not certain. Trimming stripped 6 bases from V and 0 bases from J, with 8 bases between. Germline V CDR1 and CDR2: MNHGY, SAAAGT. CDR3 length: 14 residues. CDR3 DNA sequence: TGTGCCAGCAGACGCGACGCAACTAATGAAAAACTGTTTTTT. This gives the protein CASRRDATNEKLFF.